This T cell receptor beta chain is from a study of a mutant IDH1 vaccine in newly diagnosed glioma. Overall study: Vaccination followed radiotherapy alone by 4-6 weeks, or accompanied temozolomide cycles.

The protocol was immunoSEQ multiplex PCR, while the TCRdb copy is restricted to in-frame clones and leaves out a portion. The sample yields 50,000 to 70,000 clones, 74% seen once. Time point meaning: week 35, safety follow-up. Vaccination used 300 ug of mutant IDH1 20-mer peptide per dose, with topical imiquimod. Points on this clone: The antigen is undetermined.

The germline V gene has CDR1 GTSNPN and CDR2 SVGIG (reference sequence). The CDR3 is made up of 13 amino acids. Trimming took 1 base from V and 5 from J, leaving 9 bases between them. Specimen: PBMCs, collected from a glioma patient whose treatment included an IDH1 peptide vaccine. This clonotype originated in a man between 50 and 59 years old with glioma. V and J are TRBV30 and TRBJ1-5; TRBD1 is a possible D gene (6 bases). For the CDR3, the DNA is TGTGCCTGGAGTGAACAGGGACATCAGCCCCAGCATTTT. It is translated as CAWSEQGHQPQHF.